This section outlines one TCR beta chain sequence together with its context. This specimen belongs to a study of blood T cell repertoires in COVID-19. Study details: Whether acute or convalescent, the COVID-19 samples came from the United States, Italy and Spain. PBMCs, B-cell-depleted T cells, or T cells provided the cDNA or gDNA that made up the material.

Source study methods: It was from reference gene primer amplification that nucleated cell counts were estimated. The repertoire was sequenced with immunoSEQ multiplex PCR; TCRdb's copy has only in-frame clones and lacks some. Clonal size and the V and J genes are those of that table, whereas D and trimming came from the DNA. This table has some 70,000 clones, 88% appearing once. Trimming stripped 1 base from V and 9 bases from J, with 7 bases between. The CDR3 consists of 12 residues. Germline V lookup: CDR1 GTSNPN, CDR2 SVGIG (reference sequence). Enrolled during active infection, Seattle patients were then followed longitudinally.

The chain joins TRBV30 to TRBJ1-6; D is unresolved. The source is an older woman with COVID-19, enrolled during active disease. The sequenced material came from peripheral blood. The CDR3 bases are TGTGCCTGGAGTGGGGCCCCTTCACCCCTCCACTTT. Translating it yields CAWSGAPSPLHF.